Given below is one T cell receptor (beta chain) in context. The antigen is unknown. The data belong to a study of CD8+ T cells in alopecia areata. The study, taken as a whole, reports: Mice showed clearer TCR sharing than patients did, a gap that was possibly HLA-related.

The germline V and J ends were trimmed by 3 bases and 9 bases, with 12 bases remaining between them. The germline V gene has CDR1 MGHRA and CDR2 YSYEKL. CDR3 length: 13 residues. RNA, once extracted, was reverse transcribed into cDNA for use as the sequencing template. TCRdb's copy holds only in-frame clones and misses some; the assay was immunoSEQ multiplex PCR. The sample holds about 34,000 clones, about 74% seen once. The chain is built from TRBV4-1 and TRBJ2-1; D ambiguous. The TCR was taken from a human donor with alopecia areata. The sample comprised NKG2D-low CD8+ T cells sorted from blood. The CDR3 nucleotides read TGCGCCAGCAGCCAGGCCCGGTGGGCTGAGCAGTTCTTC. It is translated as CASSQARWAEQFF.